These 24 T cell receptor beta chains were sequenced from one sample in a study of shared clonotypes between healthy human individuals. Here immunoSEQ multiplex PCR was the method, and the copy in TCRdb shows in-frame clones only, minus some. The sample contains about 380,000 clones, approximately 96% of which appear only once. Sequenced input: memory CD8+ T cells sorted from blood. Subset reported: CD45RO+ cells pooled with CCR7-negative TemRA cells. The receptors here all came from a man aged 25 to 40 in good health.

Of note for this clone: Additional DNA sequences in this sample encode the identical CDR3. The V and J genes are TRBV18 and TRBJ2-2, with D uncertain. V was shortened by 2 bases and J by 2 bases, with 0 bases between the two germline ends. The CDR3 contains 12 residues. Germline-derived CDR1 and CDR2 are KGHSH and LQKENI. The CDR3 loop reads CASSPNTGELFF. The CDR3 bases are TGTGCCAGCTCACCAAACACCGGGGAGCTGTTTTTT.

The chain combines TRBV30 with TRBJ2-7; D unclear. With 3 bases removed from V and 0 bases from J, the gap between germline ends came to 9 bases. Looked up from germline, CDR1 is GTSNPN and CDR2 is SVGIG (reference sequence). This CDR3 contains 13 residues. As DNA, the CDR3 is TGTGCCTGGAGGTGGGCCAGCTCCTACGAGCAGTACTTC. It encodes CAWRWASSYEQYF.

The V and J genes are TRBV27 and TRBJ2-5; D unclear. The germline CDR1 and CDR2 sequences are MNHEY and SMNVEV (reference sequence). The V gene lost 0 bases and the J gene lost 5 bases, with 16 bases spanning the gap. The CDR3 loop spans 16 amino acids. CDR3 in amino acids: CASSLSYASGWETQYF. In DNA form, the CDR3 reads TGTGCCAGCAGTTTATCTTACGCTTCAGGTTGGGAGACCCAGTACTTC.

The rearrangement uses TRBV2 and TRBJ1-3; no definite D call. Germline V CDR1 and CDR2: SNHLY, FYNNEI. CDR3 length: 15 residues. Trimming shortened V by 4 bases and J by 2 bases, and 12 bases separated the two germline ends. The CDR3 DNA is TGTGCCAGCAGTGTCGGACCCCACGCTGGAAACACCATATATTTT. Its protein is CASSVGPHAGNTIYF.

This chain links TRBV2 with TRBJ2-5; TRBD2 aligns across 11 bases. This CDR3 region has 16 residues. Germline CDR1 reads SNHLY; CDR2 reads FYNNEI. V shed 1 base and J 5 bases; nucleotides not matched to a gene: 6. The CDR3 loop reads CASSEELAGGRETQYF. In DNA form, the CDR3 reads TGTGCCAGCAGTGAAGAGCTAGCGGGAGGTCGGGAGACCCAGTACTTC.

The chain couples TRBV19 to TRBJ1-1; TRBD1 is a possible D gene (5 bases). The germline V and J ends were trimmed by 10 bases and 0 bases, with 15 bases remaining between them. The germline V gene encodes CDR1 LNHDA and CDR2 SQIVND (reference sequence). The CDR3 has 14 amino acids. CDR3 in amino acids: CATEGLGLNTEAFF. The CDR3 DNA reads as TGTGCCACCGAGGGGTTGGGGCTGAACACTGAAGCTTTCTTT.

The J gene is TRBJ2-5, the V gene TRBV5-6; TRBD2 matches 16 bases. Germline V gene data show CDR1 as SGHDT and CDR2 as YYEEEE. The CDR3 totals 16 residues. The V gene end was trimmed by 2 bases and the J gene end by 5 bases; junction bases not matched to a gene: 3. In nucleotides, the CDR3 is TGTGCCAGCAGCTTACCGGGACTAGCGGGAGGGGAGACCCAGTACTTC. It encodes CASSLPGLAGGETQYF.

The chain carries TRBV5-1 and TRBJ2-7; D may be TRBD2 (5 bases). Trimming cost V 0 bases and J 3 bases, with 10 bases left between them. This CDR3 is built from 14 residues. Per the germline V gene, CDR1 is SGHRS and CDR2 is YFSETQ. The CDR3 reads CASSLEEALYEQYF. DNA of the CDR3: TGCGCCAGCAGCTTGGAGGAGGCCCTCTACGAGCAGTACTTC.

For the CDR3, the DNA is TGTGCCGCAGGGGCCAATCAGCCCCAGCATTTT. It specifies CAAGANQPQHF. The V call is TRBV10-3, the J call TRBJ1-5; TRBD1 might be the D (6 bases). This CDR3 spans 11 amino acids. V was clipped by 11 bases and J by 3 bases, with 8 bases between them. Germline CDR1 reads ENHRY; CDR2 reads SYGVKD.

V usage is TRBV30 and J usage is TRBJ2-7; maybe TRBD2 (5 bases). V was shortened by 5 bases and J by 3 bases, with 14 bases between the two germline ends. CDR1 is GTSNPN and CDR2 is SVGIG in the germline V gene (reference sequence). The CDR3 sequence is 13 residues long. The CDR3 sequence: CAWDRGNSYEQYF. As DNA, the CDR3 is TGTGCCTGGGATCGAGGGAACAGCTACGAGCAGTACTTC.

The V call is TRBV18, the J call TRBJ2-6; TRBD1 or TRBD2 may be the D gene (5 bases each). V was shortened by 3 bases and J by 0 bases, with 9 bases between the two germline ends. This CDR3 has 16 amino acids. CDR1 KGHSH and CDR2 LQKENI come from the germline V gene. The CDR3 nucleotides are TGTGCCAGCTCACCGGGACGGTTCTCTGGGGCCAACGTCCTGACTTTC. Protein sequence: CASSPGRFSGANVLTF.

The rearrangement joins TRBV4-2 to TRBJ1-1; 8 positions agree with TRBD1. The CDR3 has 15 residues. V shed 1 base, J shed 0 bases, and the junction held 1 base outside the gene matches. Germline V gene sequence: CDR1 LGHNA, CDR2 YNFKEQ. CDR3 region: CASSQGQGLNTEAFF. The CDR3 nucleotides are TGTGCCAGCAGCCAAGGACAGGGGTTGAACACTGAAGCTTTCTTT.

J is TRBJ1-5 and V is TRBV6-6; a weak D match, TRBD1 (5 bases). Germline V gives CDR1 MNHNY, CDR2 SVGAGI (reference sequence). Deletions cut 5 bases from V and 5 bases from J, with 10 bases between. CDR3 length: 13 amino acids. CDR3 DNA sequence: TGTGCCAGCAGTACGGGGGGATATCAGCCCCAGCATTTT. Residues: CASSTGGYQPQHF.

CDR3 region: CASSPSLVQETQYF. In DNA, the CDR3 is TGCGCCAGCAGCCCGAGCCTAGTCCAAGAGACCCAGTACTTC. The chain uses TRBV5-1 and TRBJ2-5; no reliable D call. CDR1 is SGHRS and CDR2 is YFSETQ in the germline V gene. Trimming stripped 4 bases from V and 1 base from J, with 11 bases between. The CDR3 contains 14 residues.

The chain has TRBV7-2 and TRBJ2-1, with no clear D. Germline V lookup: CDR1 SGHTA, CDR2 FQGNSA. With 3 bases removed from V and 3 bases from J, the gap between germline ends came to 9 bases. The CDR3 is 14 amino acids. The CDR3 is CASSFAFDYNEQFF. In DNA, the CDR3 is TGTGCCAGCAGCTTTGCCTTTGACTACAATGAGCAGTTCTTC.

The rearrangement links TRBV28 to TRBJ1-2, with D perhaps matching TRBD1 (5 bases). CDR3 size: 14 residues. Deletions cut 5 bases from V and 2 bases from J, with 12 bases between. Germline CDR1 and CDR2: MDHEN and SYDVKM. CDR3 sequence reads: CASSMAGPNYGYTF. In DNA, the CDR3 is TGTGCCAGCAGTATGGCGGGGCCAAACTATGGCTACACCTTC.

The rearrangement joins TRBV27 to TRBJ2-3; TRBD1 matches at 8 bases. V was clipped by 6 bases and J by 14 bases; unmatched bases: 13. This CDR3 is 13 amino acids long. Germline V gene sequence: CDR1 MNHEY, CDR2 SMNVEV (reference sequence). CDR3 sequence (DNA): TGTGCCAGCAGAATAGGTGCAGGGGGCCCGGGGTATTTT. It translates to CASRIGAGGPGYF.

The chain has TRBV4-2 and TRBJ2-3, with 12 nucleotides matching TRBD2. The ends lost 4 bases at V and 0 bases at J; junction bases unmatched: 2. Germline V lookup: CDR1 LGHNA, CDR2 YNFKEQ. The CDR3 length is 16 residues. DNA of the CDR3: TGTGCCAGCAGCCGAGGGACTAGCGGGAGCACAGATACGCAGTATTTT. Residues: CASSRGTSGSTDTQYF.

This clone showed up just once. This chain uses TRBV5-1 with TRBJ2-2; 8 bases line up with TRBD2. From germline, CDR1 is SGHRS and CDR2 YFSETQ. Trimming at V came to 5 bases and at J to 0 bases, leaving 0 bases not matched to a gene. The CDR3 spans 14 residues. CDR3 amino acids: CASRTSANTGELFF. CDR3 DNA sequence: TGCGCCAGCAGGACTAGCGCGAACACCGGGGAGCTGTTTTTT.

This chain uses TRBV7-9 with TRBJ2-1, with 15 bases aligning to TRBD2. V gave up 5 bases and J gave up 8 bases; unmatched junction bases: 4. The CDR3 length is 15 residues. Per the germline V gene, CDR1 is SEHNR and CDR2 is FQNEAQ (reference sequence). The CDR3 DNA reads TGTGCCAGCAGCCGAGGACTAGCGGGAGGGGATGAGCAGTTCTTC. It encodes CASSRGLAGGDEQFF. Full variable domain (rest looked up from reference TRBV7-9 and TRBJ2-1): DTGVSQNPRHKITKRGQNVTFRCDPISEHNRLYWYRQTLGQGPEFLTYFQNEAQLEKSRLLSDRFSAERPKGSFSTLEIQRTEQGDSAMYLCASSRGLAGGDEQFFGPGTRLTVL.

The V and J genes are TRBV5-6 and TRBJ2-1; unclear D gene. With 1 base removed from V and 4 bases from J, the gap between germline ends came to 9 bases. In germline, CDR1 is SGHDT, CDR2 YYEEEE. The CDR3 extends over 14 amino acids. The chain's CDR3 is CASSLRARYNEQFF. CDR3 nucleotides: TGTGCCAGCAGCTTGAGGGCGCGATACAATGAGCAGTTCTTC.

This sequence joins TRBV2 and TRBJ2-2; 12 bases align to TRBD2. With V trimmed by 4 bases and J by 6 bases, 3 bases remained unmatched. Germline V gene sequence: CDR1 SNHLY, CDR2 FYNNEI. The CDR3 covers 15 residues. The CDR3 DNA reads as TGTGCCAGCAGTGCTAGCGGGAGGGTCTCCGGGGAGCTGTTTTTT. It codes for CASSASGRVSGELFF. Full variable domain (outside the CDR3, taken from reference TRBV2 and TRBJ2-2): EPEVTQTPSHQVTQMGQEVILRCVPISNHLYFYWYRQILGQKVEFLVSFYNNEISEKSEIFDDQFSVERPDGSNFTLKIRSTKLEDSAMYFCASSASGRVSGELFFGEGSRLTVL.

The chain employs TRBV7-2 and TRBJ1-2, with 7 bases identical to TRBD1. Trimming cost V 1 base and J 4 bases; bases outside gene matches: 6. The CDR3 has 15 residues. Germline CDR1 SGHTA, CDR2 FQGNSA. CDR3 nucleotide sequence: TGTGCCAGCAGCTTAGGCCCCGGACAGGTCTATGGCTACACCTTC. Encoded protein: CASSLGPGQVYGYTF. Based on the CDR3 plus reference TRBV7-2 and TRBJ1-2, the full variable domain is GAGVSQSPSNKVTEKGKDVELRCDPISGHTALYWYRQSLGQGLEFLIYFQGNSAPDKSGLPSDRFSAERTGGSVSTLTIQRTQQEDSAVYLCASSLGPGQVYGYTFGSGTRLTVV.

Concerning this clone: Other DNA sequences in the sample encode the same CDR3. The V call is TRBV7-3, the J call TRBJ2-3; D unresolved. Per the germline V gene, CDR1 is SGHTA and CDR2 is FQGTGA. The CDR3 totals 13 residues. Trimming took off 5 bases at V and 2 bases at J, with 8 bases between the two ends. CDR3 DNA sequence: TGTGCCAGCAGCCCTGGCCCCACAGATACGCAGTATTTT. Translating gives CASSPGPTDTQYF. The full variable domain, in which reference TRBV7-3 and TRBJ2-3 provide the parts outside the CDR3, is GAGVSQTPSNKVTEKGKYVELRCDPISGHTALYWYRQSLGQGPEFLIYFQGTGAADDSGLPNDRFFAVRPEGSVSTLKIQRTERGDSAVYLCASSPGPTDTQYFGPGTRLTVL.